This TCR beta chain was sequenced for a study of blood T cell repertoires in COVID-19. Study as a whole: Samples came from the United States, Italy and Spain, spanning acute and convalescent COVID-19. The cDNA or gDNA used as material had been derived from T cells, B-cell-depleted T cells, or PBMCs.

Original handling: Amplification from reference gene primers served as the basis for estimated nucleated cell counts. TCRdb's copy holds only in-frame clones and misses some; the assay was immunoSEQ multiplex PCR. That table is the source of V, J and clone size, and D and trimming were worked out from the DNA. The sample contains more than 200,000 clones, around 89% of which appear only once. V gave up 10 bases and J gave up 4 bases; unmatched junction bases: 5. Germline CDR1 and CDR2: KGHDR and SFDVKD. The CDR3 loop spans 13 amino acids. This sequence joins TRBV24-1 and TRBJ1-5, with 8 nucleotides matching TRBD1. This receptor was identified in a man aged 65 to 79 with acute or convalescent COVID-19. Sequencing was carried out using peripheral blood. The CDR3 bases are TGTGCCACAGGACAGGGAACTAATCAGCCCCAGCATTTT. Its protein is CATGQGTNQPQHF.